The T cell receptor (beta chain) described here comes from a study of blood T cell repertoires in COVID-19. Assignments of participants to cohorts depended upon their own reported clinical history. The protocol was immunoSEQ multiplex PCR, while the TCRdb copy is restricted to in-frame clones and leaves out a portion. The repertoire has almost 400,000 clones, roughly 88% of them found once; the top ten carry over 0.9%. V was cut by 6 bases and J by 0 bases, with 14 bases left in between. Germline V gene lookup returns CDR1 SGHTA and CDR2 FQGTGA. The CDR3 is 15 amino acids. This chain links TRBV7-3 with TRBJ1-1; D remains unclear. The sequencing input was PBMCs or T cells enriched from blood (not recorded which). The source is a woman in her twenties or thirties with acute COVID-19. DNA for the CDR3: TGTGCCAGCAGTTTCGTCCGGGTTTTGAACACTGAAGCTTTCTTT. Protein sequence: CASSFVRVLNTEAFF.